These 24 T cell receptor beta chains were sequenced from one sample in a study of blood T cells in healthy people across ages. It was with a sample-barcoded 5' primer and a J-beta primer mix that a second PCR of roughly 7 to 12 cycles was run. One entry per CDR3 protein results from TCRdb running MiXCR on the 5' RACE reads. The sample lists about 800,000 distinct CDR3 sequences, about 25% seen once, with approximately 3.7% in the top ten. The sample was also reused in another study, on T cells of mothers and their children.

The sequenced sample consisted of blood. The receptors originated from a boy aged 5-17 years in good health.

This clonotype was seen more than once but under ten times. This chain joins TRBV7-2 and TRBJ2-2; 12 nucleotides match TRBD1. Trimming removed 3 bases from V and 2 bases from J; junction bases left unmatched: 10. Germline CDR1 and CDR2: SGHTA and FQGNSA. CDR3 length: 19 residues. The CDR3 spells CASSLTGTGGLGNTGELFF. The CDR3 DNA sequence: TGTGCCAGCAGCTTGACCGGGACAGGGGGCCTAGGTAACACCGGGGAGCTGTTTTTT.

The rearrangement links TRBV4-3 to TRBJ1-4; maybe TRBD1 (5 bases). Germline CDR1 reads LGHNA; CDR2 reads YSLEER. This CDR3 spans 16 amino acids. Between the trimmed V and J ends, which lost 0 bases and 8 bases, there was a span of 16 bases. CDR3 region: CASSQDLGQGEEKLFF. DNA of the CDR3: TGCGCCAGCAGCCAAGATCTGGGTCAAGGGGAAGAAAAACTGTTTTTT.

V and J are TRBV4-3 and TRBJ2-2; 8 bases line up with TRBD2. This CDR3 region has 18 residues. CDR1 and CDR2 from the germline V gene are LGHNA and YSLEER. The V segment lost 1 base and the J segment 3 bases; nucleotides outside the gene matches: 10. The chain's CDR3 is CASSQGESGRWDTGELFF. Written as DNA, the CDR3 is TGCGCCAGCAGCCAAGGCGAAAGCGGGAGATGGGACACCGGGGAGCTGTTTTTT.

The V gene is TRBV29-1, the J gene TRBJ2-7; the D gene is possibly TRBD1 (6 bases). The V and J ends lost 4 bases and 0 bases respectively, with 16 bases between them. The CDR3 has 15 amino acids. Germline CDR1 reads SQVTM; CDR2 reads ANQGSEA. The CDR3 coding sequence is TGCAGCGTTGGTTGGTCGGGGACAACCTCCTACGAGCAGTACTTC. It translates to CSVGWSGTTSYEQYF.

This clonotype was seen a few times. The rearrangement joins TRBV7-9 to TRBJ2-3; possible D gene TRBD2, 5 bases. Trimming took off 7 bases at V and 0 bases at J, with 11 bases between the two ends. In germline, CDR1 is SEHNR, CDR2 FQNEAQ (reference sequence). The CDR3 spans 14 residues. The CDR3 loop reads CASKAGTSTDTQYF. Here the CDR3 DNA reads TGTGCCAGCAAGGCGGGCACTAGCACAGATACGCAGTATTTT.

CDR3 amino acids: CASSLQGRNTQYF. CDR3 DNA: TGTGCCAGCAGTTTACAGGGTCGGAATACGCAGTATTTT. The V gene is TRBV6-4, the J gene TRBJ2-3; TRBD1 might be the D (6 bases). The CDR3 is 13 amino acids. Trimming cost V 5 bases and J 7 bases, with 13 bases left between them. Per the germline V gene, CDR1 is MRHNA and CDR2 is SNTAGT.

The CDR3 is CASSLLDRGLQFF. The CDR3 coding sequence is TGTGCCAGCAGTCTCTTAGACAGGGGGCTCCAGTTCTTC. V and J are TRBV12-3 or TRBV12-4 and TRBJ2-5, with TRBD1 identical over 10 bases. The J call may be faulty, since TRBJ2-1 better matches the DNA end. This CDR3 has 13 residues.

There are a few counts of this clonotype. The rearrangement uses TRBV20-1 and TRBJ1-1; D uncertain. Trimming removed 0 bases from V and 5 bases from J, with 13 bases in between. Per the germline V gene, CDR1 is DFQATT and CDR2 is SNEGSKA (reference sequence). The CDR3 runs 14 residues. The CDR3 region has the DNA TGCAGTGCTAGAGATTGGCGGGAACGTACTGAAGCTTTCTTT. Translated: CSARDWRERTEAFF.

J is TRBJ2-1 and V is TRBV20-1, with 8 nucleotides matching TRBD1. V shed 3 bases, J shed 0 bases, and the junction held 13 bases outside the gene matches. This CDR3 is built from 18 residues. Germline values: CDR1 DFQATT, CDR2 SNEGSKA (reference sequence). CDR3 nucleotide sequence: TGCAGTGCTAGCCGTCTAGCAGGGGGCCCTAGCTCCTACAATGAGCAGTTCTTC. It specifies CSASRLAGGPSSYNEQFF.

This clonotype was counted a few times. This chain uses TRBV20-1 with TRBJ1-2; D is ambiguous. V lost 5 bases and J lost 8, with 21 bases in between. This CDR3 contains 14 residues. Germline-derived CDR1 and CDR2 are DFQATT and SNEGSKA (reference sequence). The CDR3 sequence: CSASRGAAASGYTF. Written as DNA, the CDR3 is TGCAGTGCTTCCCGAGGAGCAGCAGCATCCGGCTACACCTTC.

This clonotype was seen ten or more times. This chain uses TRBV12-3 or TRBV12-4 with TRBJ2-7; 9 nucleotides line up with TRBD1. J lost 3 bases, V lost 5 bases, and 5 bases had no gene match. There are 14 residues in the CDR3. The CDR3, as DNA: TGTGCCAGCAGTCCCGGGACAGGGATCTACGAGCAGTACTTC. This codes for CASSPGTGIYEQYF.

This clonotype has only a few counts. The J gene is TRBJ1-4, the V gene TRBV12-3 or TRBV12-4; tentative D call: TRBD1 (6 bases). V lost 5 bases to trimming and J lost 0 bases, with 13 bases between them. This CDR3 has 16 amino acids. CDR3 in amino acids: CASSPGTTTTNEKLFF. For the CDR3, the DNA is TGTGCCAGCAGTCCAGGGACAACTACAACTAATGAAAAACTGTTTTTT.

In nucleotides, the CDR3 is TGTGCCAGCAGTCCACAGGGGCTCGCCTACGAGCAGTACTTC. Its translation is CASSPQGLAYEQYF. J is TRBJ2-7 and V is TRBV12-3 or TRBV12-4, with 7 bases identical to TRBD1. Trimming at V came to 5 bases and at J to 2 bases, leaving 6 bases not matched to a gene. CDR3 length: 14 amino acids.

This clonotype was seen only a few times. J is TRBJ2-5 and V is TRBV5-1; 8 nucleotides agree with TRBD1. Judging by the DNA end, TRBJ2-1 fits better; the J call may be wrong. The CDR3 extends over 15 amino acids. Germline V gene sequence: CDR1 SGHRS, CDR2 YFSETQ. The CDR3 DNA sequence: TGCGCCAGCAGCTTTCAGGGGGCAAGTTACAATGAGCAGTTCTTC. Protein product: CASSFQGASYNEQFF.

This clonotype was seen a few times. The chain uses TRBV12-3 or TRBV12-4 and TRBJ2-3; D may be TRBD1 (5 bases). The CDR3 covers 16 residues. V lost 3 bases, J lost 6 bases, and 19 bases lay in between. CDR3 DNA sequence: TGTGCCAGCAGTTTCCCGGCAGGGTTTTCATCGGATACGCAGTATTTT. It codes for CASSFPAGFSSDTQYF.

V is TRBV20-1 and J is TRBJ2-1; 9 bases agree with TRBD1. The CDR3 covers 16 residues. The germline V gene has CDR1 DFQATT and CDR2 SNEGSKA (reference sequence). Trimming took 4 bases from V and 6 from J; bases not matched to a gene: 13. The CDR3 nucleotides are TGCAGTGCTATGACAGGGGGTAATTTGGGAAGCAATGAGCAGTTCTTC. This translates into CSAMTGGNLGSNEQFF.

The CDR3 spells CASRLGESNQPQHF. The DNA for the CDR3 is TGTGCCAGCCGCCTTGGGGAGAGCAATCAGCCCCAGCATTTT. The chain recombines TRBV9 with TRBJ1-5, with D uncertain. This CDR3 is 14 amino acids long. The germline V gene has CDR1 SGDLS and CDR2 YYNGEE. Trimming took off 7 bases at V and 1 base at J, with 12 bases between the two ends.

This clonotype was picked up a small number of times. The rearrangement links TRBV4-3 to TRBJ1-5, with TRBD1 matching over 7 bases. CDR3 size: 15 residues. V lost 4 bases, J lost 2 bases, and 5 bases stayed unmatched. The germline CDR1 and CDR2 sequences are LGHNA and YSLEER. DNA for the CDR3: TGCGCCAGCAGCCTTGACACAGGGGGCAATCAGCCCCAGCATTTT. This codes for CASSLDTGGNQPQHF.

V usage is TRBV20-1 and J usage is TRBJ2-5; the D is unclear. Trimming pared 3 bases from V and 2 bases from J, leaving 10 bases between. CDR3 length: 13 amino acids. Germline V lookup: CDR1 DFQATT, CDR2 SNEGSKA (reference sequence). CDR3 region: CSASAGPQETQYF. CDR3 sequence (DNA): TGCAGTGCTAGCGCAGGACCTCAAGAGACCCAGTACTTC.

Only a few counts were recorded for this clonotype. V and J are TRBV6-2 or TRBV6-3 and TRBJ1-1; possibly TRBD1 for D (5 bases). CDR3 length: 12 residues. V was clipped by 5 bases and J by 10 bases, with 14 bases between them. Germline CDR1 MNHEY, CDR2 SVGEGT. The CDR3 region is CASSQAGGLAFF. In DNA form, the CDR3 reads TGTGCCAGCAGTCAGGCCGGGGGGTTAGCTTTCTTT.

Written as DNA, the CDR3 is TGCAGTGCTAGAGATCCGGCAGGCTTTACCTACGAGCAGTACTTC. It is translated as CSARDPAGFTYEQYF. The chain couples TRBV20-1 to TRBJ2-7, with D unclear. CDR1 DFQATT and CDR2 SNEGSKA come from the germline V gene (reference sequence). V gave up 0 bases and J gave up 2 bases, with 14 bases separating them. CDR3 size: 15 residues.

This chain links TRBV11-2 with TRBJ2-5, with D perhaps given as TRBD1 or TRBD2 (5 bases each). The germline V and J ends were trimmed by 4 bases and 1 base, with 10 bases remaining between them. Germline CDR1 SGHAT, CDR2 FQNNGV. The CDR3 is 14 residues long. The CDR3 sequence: CASSSGPIQETQYF. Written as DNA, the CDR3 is TGTGCCAGCAGCTCGGGACCTATCCAAGAGACCCAGTACTTC.

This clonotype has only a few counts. The CDR3 here is CSVEPENTQYF. CDR3 nucleotide sequence: TGCAGCGTTGAACCGGAAAATACGCAGTATTTT. The chain is built from TRBV29-1 and TRBJ2-3; D gene unclear. CDR1 is SQVTM and CDR2 is ANQGSEA in the germline V gene. This CDR3 is 11 amino acids long. Trimming left V 2 bases short and J 7 bases short, with 7 bases between.

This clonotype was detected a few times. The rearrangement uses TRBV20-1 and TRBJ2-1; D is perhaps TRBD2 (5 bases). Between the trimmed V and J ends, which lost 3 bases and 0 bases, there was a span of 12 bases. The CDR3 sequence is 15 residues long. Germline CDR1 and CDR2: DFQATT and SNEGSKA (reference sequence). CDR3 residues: CSASYGDSSYNEQFF. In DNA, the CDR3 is TGCAGTGCTAGTTACGGGGATAGCTCCTACAATGAGCAGTTCTTC.